This entry lists 25 T cell receptor beta chains sequenced from one sample in a study of spatial heterogeneity in lung cancer. The study's findings and limits: Expanded intratumoral alpha and beta TCR counts tracked tumor mutation counts.

As for time point: sample taken at primary tumor resection. TCRdb ran MiXCR on the 5' RACE reads and lists one entry per CDR3 protein. The sample yields roughly 2,600 distinct CDR3 sequences, roughly 10% seen once. The antigens for these receptors are not known. The specimen comprised lung tumor tissue, sampled at surgery. Receptors were obtained from a male donor with early-stage non-small cell lung cancer.

This clonotype is labeled as medium-sized. A library made for alpha chains picked up this beta chain off target, so its size means little. The rearrangement links TRBV7-9 to TRBJ1-5; D is possibly TRBD1 (5 bases). This CDR3 comprises 14 residues. Germline-derived CDR1 and CDR2 are SEHNR and FQNEAQ (reference sequence). V lost 6 bases and J lost 6, with 15 bases in between. The DNA for the CDR3 is TGTGCCAGCAGTCCCGGGACGGATGGTCAGCCCCAGCATTTT. Amino acid sequence: CASSPGTDGQPQHF.

This clonotype qualifies as medium-sized (0.01 to 0.1%). Because this beta chain is a stray read in a library intended to capture alpha chains, its abundance should not be given much weight. This chain links TRBV6-2 or TRBV6-3 with TRBJ2-3, with TRBD2 identical over 8 bases. V was pared by 2 bases and J by 5 bases, with 3 bases of the junction left unmatched. The CDR3 sequence is 14 residues long. CDR1 is MNHEY and CDR2 is SVGEGT in the germline V gene. The CDR3 loop is CASSYQGTRDTQYF. In DNA form, the CDR3 reads TGTGCCAGCAGTTACCAGGGGACTAGAGATACGCAGTATTTT.

This clonotype is classed as medium-sized. Since the library was made to target alpha chains, this beta chain is a stray read and its abundance is not meaningful. The genes are TRBV25-1 and TRBJ1-6; D remains unclear. Germline assignment: CDR1 MGHDK and CDR2 SYGVNS. Trimming took off 7 bases at V and 10 bases at J, with 11 bases between the two ends. The CDR3 is made up of 12 amino acids. The CDR3 loop is CASTKEESPLHF. CDR3 DNA sequence: TGTGCCAGCACGAAGGAAGAATCACCCCTCCACTTT.

In its sample, this clonotype ranks as medium-sized (0.01 to 0.1%). This beta chain is an unintended read in a library built for alpha chains; its size means little. The chain recombines TRBV20-1 with TRBJ2-1; 10 bases fit TRBD2. The V segment lost 2 bases and the J segment 0 bases; nucleotides outside the gene matches: 10. The CDR3 loop spans 18 amino acids. Per germline, CDR1 DFQATT and CDR2 SNEGSKA (reference sequence). DNA for the CDR3: TGCAGTGCTAGACTAGCGGGGGCCCTACGTAGCTCCTACAATGAGCAGTTCTTC. The encoded protein is CSARLAGALRSSYNEQFF.

This clonotype is categorized as medium-sized. With the library built for alpha chains, this beta chain is off target and its frequency is not meaningful. This sequence joins TRBV10-3 and TRBJ2-3, with D maybe TRBD2 (6 bases). The V end lost 4 bases, the J end lost 1 base, and 18 bases lay between the germline ends. The CDR3 runs to 17 residues. CDR1 and CDR2 from the germline V gene are ENHRY and SYGVKD. The CDR3 DNA is TGTGCCATCAGTGGGAGCGGGCCCCGGGCTGGCACAGATACGCAGTATTTT. Its translation: CAISGSGPRAGTDTQYF.

By sample fraction, this clonotype is medium-sized. This beta chain is off target for a library built for alpha chains, so its abundance means little. The chain carries TRBV11-2 and TRBJ2-1, with TRBD2 matching 10 bases. The V gene end was trimmed by 0 bases and the J gene end by 2 bases; junction bases not matched to a gene: 4. There are 17 residues in the CDR3. Germline V gene data show CDR1 as SGHAT and CDR2 as FQNNGV. This CDR3 reads CASSLDRSGRPYNEQFF. The CDR3 DNA is TGTGCCAGCAGCTTAGATCGTAGCGGGAGGCCCTACAATGAGCAGTTCTTC.

This clonotype is judged medium-sized. Since the library was made to target alpha chains, this beta chain is a stray read and its abundance is not meaningful. The V and J genes are TRBV20-1 and TRBJ2-3, with 10 bases fitting TRBD2. J gave up 2 bases and V 1 base, and 3 bases lay outside the gene matches. Looked up from germline, CDR1 is DFQATT and CDR2 is SNEGSKA (reference sequence). CDR3 size: 15 residues. CDR3 region: CSARGSGGATDTQYF. CDR3 coding DNA: TGCAGTGCTAGAGGAAGCGGGGGGGCCACAGATACGCAGTATTTT.

Worth noting for this clonotype: As an off-target read in a library built for alpha chains, this beta chain has a frequency of little significance. The rearrangement links TRBV19 to TRBJ2-2; a weak D match, TRBD1 (5 bases). The germline V gene encodes CDR1 LNHDA and CDR2 SQIVND (reference sequence). This CDR3 has 16 amino acids. Trimming pared 3 bases from V and 7 bases from J, leaving 18 bases between. Here the CDR3 DNA reads TGTGCCAGTAGTATGGCCAGGGTCGGAGCCGGCGGGGAGCTGTTTTTT. It translates to CASSMARVGAGGELFF.

With regard to this clonotype: This beta chain lies outside the target of a library built for alpha chains; its clone size means little. V gene TRBV20-1 combines with J gene TRBJ1-3, with unresolved D. Trimming pared 3 bases from V and 2 bases from J, leaving 8 bases between. The CDR3 is made up of 13 amino acids. Per the germline V gene, CDR1 is DFQATT and CDR2 is SNEGSKA (reference sequence). The CDR3 DNA is TGCAGTGCTAGTGCCGGGACTGGAAACACCATATATTTT. This translates into CSASAGTGNTIYF.

This clonotype rates as large. Within a library made for alpha chains, this beta chain is off target, and its count is uninformative. This chain connects TRBV7-8 to TRBJ2-7; the D is unclear. Germline CDR1 is SGHVS and CDR2 is FQNEAQ. There are 13 residues in the CDR3. V was pared by 3 bases and J by 5 bases, with 11 bases between. For the CDR3, the DNA is TGTGCCAGCAGCTTCGGCGCAGGCCACGAGCAGTACTTC. It specifies CASSFGAGHEQYF.

This clonotype has ten or more counts. For a library built for alpha chains, this beta chain is a stray read; little rests on its size. The genes are TRBV6-2 or TRBV6-3 and TRBJ1-5; the D is unclear. The CDR3 totals 15 residues. Trimming cost V 4 bases and J 7 bases, with 17 bases left between them. Germline V gene data show CDR1 as MNHEY and CDR2 as SVGEGT. DNA of the CDR3: TGTGCCAGCAGTTCCACATGGGGTGCCAGACAGCCCCAGCATTTT. Translation gives CASSSTWGARQPQHF.

This clonotype is judged medium-sized (0.01 to 0.1%). The library was prepared for alpha chains; this beta chain is a stray read, so its frequency means little. This sequence joins TRBV4-1 and TRBJ2-7; TRBD2 matches at 10 bases. The trim removed 4 bases at V and 5 bases at J, leaving 2 bases unmatched. This CDR3 comprises 13 residues. The germline CDR1 and CDR2 sequences are MGHRA and YSYEKL. DNA for the CDR3: TGCGCCAGCAGCCTCGGGACTAGCGACGAGCAGTACTTC. Protein sequence: CASSLGTSDEQYF.

To note about this clonotype: A read error may be the cause here, since a much bigger clone is one base away. A library prepared for alpha chains yielded this beta chain as an off-target read; its size is of little meaning. The rearrangement links TRBV11-2 to TRBJ1-2, with 10 bases that match TRBD1. V shed 5 bases, J shed 4 bases, and the junction held 7 bases outside the gene matches. The length of the CDR3 is 15 residues. CDR1 SGHAT and CDR2 FQNNGV come from the germline V gene. Here the CDR3 DNA reads TGTGCCAGCAGCCTGGGACAGGGGATAAGCTATGGCTACACCTTC. Amino acids: CASSLGQGISYGYTF.

This clonotype is medium-sized. Being off target in a library aimed at alpha chains, this beta chain has a size of little meaning. The V gene is TRBV12-3 or TRBV12-4, the J gene TRBJ2-1, with 10 bases matching TRBD2. CDR3 size: 19 residues. V lost 5 bases to trimming and J lost 1 base; unmatched junction nucleotides: 14. CDR3 nucleotides: TGTGCCAGCAGTCTAGAGACAGCGGGGGGGCCTATTTCCTACAATGAGCAGTTCTTC. Residues: CASSLETAGGPISYNEQFF.

This clonotype ranks as medium-sized. With the library built for alpha chains, this beta chain is off target and its frequency is not meaningful. The rearrangement joins TRBV4-2 to TRBJ1-3, with D possibly TRBD1 on 5 matching bases. Germline-derived CDR1 and CDR2 are LGHNA and YNFKEQ. The V end was cut by 0 bases, the J end by 2 bases, with 11 bases between. The CDR3 contains 16 residues. The CDR3 DNA sequence: TGTGCCAGCAGCCAAGACGGGCCCAGGGCTGGAAACACCATATATTTT. This gives the protein CASSQDGPRAGNTIYF.

This clonotype is deemed medium-sized. Found in a library prepared for alpha chains, this beta chain is an off-target read, and its abundance has little meaning. V usage is TRBV25-1 and J usage is TRBJ1-3; D gene ambiguous. The V gene's germline CDR1 is MGHDK and CDR2 SYGVNS. There are 15 residues in the CDR3. The germline V and J ends were trimmed by 6 bases and 0 bases, with 12 bases remaining between them. For the CDR3, the DNA is TGTGCCAGCAGAGAAGACGGGAGCTCTGGAAACACCATATATTTT. This translates into CASREDGSSGNTIYF.

This clonotype is labeled large. This beta chain slipped into a library made for alpha chains as a stray read, so its size is not meaningful. V usage is TRBV11-2 and J usage is TRBJ2-1; either TRBD1 or TRBD2 may fit D (5 bases each). Trimming took off 1 base at V and 4 bases at J, with 14 bases between the two ends. Germline CDR1 and CDR2: SGHAT and FQNNGV. This CDR3 is 16 amino acids long. Written as DNA, the CDR3 is TGTGCCAGCAGCTTAGGTCCGGGACGTAAATACAATGAGCAGTTCTTC. As protein: CASSLGPGRKYNEQFF.

In the case of this clonotype: This beta chain lies outside the target of a library built for alpha chains; its clone size means little. V gene TRBV7-9 combines with J gene TRBJ1-3; possible D gene TRBD1, 5 bases. V was trimmed by 5 bases and J by 0 bases, leaving 8 bases between them. This CDR3 contains 14 residues. Germline V gene sequence: CDR1 SEHNR, CDR2 FQNEAQ (reference sequence). CDR3 in amino acids: CASSPTGSGNTIYF. Written as DNA, the CDR3 is TGTGCCAGCAGCCCTACAGGCTCTGGAAACACCATATATTTT.

Regarding this clonotype: Found in a library prepared for alpha chains, this beta chain is an off-target read, and its abundance has little meaning. The chain combines TRBV20-1 with TRBJ1-1; TRBD1 agrees at 12 bases. The CDR3 length is 15 residues. CDR1 and CDR2 from the germline V gene are DFQATT and SNEGSKA (reference sequence). Trimming took 5 bases from V and 4 from J; bases not matched to a gene: 8. CDR3 amino acids: CSARDRGQGSTEAFF. CDR3 bases: TGCAGTGCTCGGGACAGGGGGCAAGGGAGCACTGAAGCTTTCTTT.

Relative to its sample, this clonotype is medium-sized. This beta chain represents an off-target read in a library built for alpha chains; its size is of limited meaning. This chain uses TRBV20-1 with TRBJ2-5; 7 nucleotides align to TRBD1. The CDR3 has 14 amino acids. Germline-derived CDR1 and CDR2 are DFQATT and SNEGSKA (reference sequence). J gave up 1 base and V 6 bases, and 8 bases lay outside the gene matches. For the CDR3, the DNA is TGCAGTGCCGACTTAGGGACAGCCCAAGAGACCCAGTACTTC. It is translated as CSADLGTAQETQYF.

This clonotype was found many times. This beta chain came through as a stray read in a library set up for alpha chains, and its size says little. The J gene is TRBJ2-3, the V gene TRBV5-1; possibly TRBD1 or TRBD2 for D (5 bases each). V was cut by 4 bases and J by 4 bases, with 22 bases left in between. The CDR3 runs to 17 residues. The germline gives CDR1 SGHRS, CDR2 YFSETQ. The CDR3 nucleotides read TGCGCCAGCAGCAGCGGACACCGGGACCCTAGGTCAGATACGCAGTATTTT. The encoded protein is CASSSGHRDPRSDTQYF.

Judged by abundance, this clonotype is medium-sized. As an off-target read in a library built for alpha chains, this beta chain has a frequency of little significance. This sequence joins TRBV11-2 and TRBJ2-3; D is unresolved. CDR3 length: 12 amino acids. The V gene lost 2 bases and the J gene lost 5 bases, with 5 bases spanning the gap. Looked up from germline, CDR1 is SGHAT and CDR2 is FQNNGV. The CDR3 reads CASSLSRDTQYF. In DNA, the CDR3 is TGTGCCAGCAGCTTAAGTAGAGATACGCAGTATTTT.

This clonotype is termed medium-sized. This beta chain slipped into a library made for alpha chains as a stray read, so its size is not meaningful. J is TRBJ1-4 and V is TRBV20-1, with 8 bases lining up with TRBD1. The length of the CDR3 is 14 residues. Germline V gene sequence: CDR1 DFQATT, CDR2 SNEGSKA (reference sequence). V lost 8 bases and J lost 1; bases outside the gene matches: 6. In DNA form, the CDR3 reads TGCAGTCCGGACAGGGTGCTAACTAATGAAAAACTGTTTTTT. Its protein is CSPDRVLTNEKLFF.

This clonotype is classed as medium-sized. This beta chain represents an off-target read in a library built for alpha chains; its size is of limited meaning. The V and J genes are TRBV2 and TRBJ2-1, with no clear D. Trimming cost V 8 bases and J 9 bases, with 23 bases left between them. Germline V gene lookup returns CDR1 SNHLY and CDR2 FYNNEI. This CDR3 region has 15 residues. The CDR3 protein is CASGPPVRASGEQFF. In DNA form, the CDR3 reads TGTGCCAGCGGACCTCCTGTCCGGGCATCCGGTGAGCAGTTCTTC.

This clonotype qualifies as medium-sized. The library was prepared for alpha chains; this beta chain is a stray read, so its frequency means little. In nucleotides, the CDR3 is TGTGCCAGCAGGAAGGGACCACCCTTGGGGACCCAGTACTTC. Translated, it gives CASRKGPPLGTQYF. V and J are TRBV28 and TRBJ2-5; D could derive from TRBD1 or TRBD2 (5 bases each). Germline V gene data show CDR1 as MDHEN and CDR2 as SYDVKM. Deletions cut 6 bases from V and 7 bases from J, with 18 bases between. This CDR3 comprises 14 residues. The complete variable domain, with remaining parts taken from reference TRBV28 and TRBJ2-5, reads DVKVTQSSRYLVKRTGEKVFLECVQDMDHENMFWYRQDPGLGLRLIYFSYDVKMKEKGDIPEGYSVSREKKERFSLILESASTNQTSMYLCASRKGPPLGTQYFGPGTRLLVL.